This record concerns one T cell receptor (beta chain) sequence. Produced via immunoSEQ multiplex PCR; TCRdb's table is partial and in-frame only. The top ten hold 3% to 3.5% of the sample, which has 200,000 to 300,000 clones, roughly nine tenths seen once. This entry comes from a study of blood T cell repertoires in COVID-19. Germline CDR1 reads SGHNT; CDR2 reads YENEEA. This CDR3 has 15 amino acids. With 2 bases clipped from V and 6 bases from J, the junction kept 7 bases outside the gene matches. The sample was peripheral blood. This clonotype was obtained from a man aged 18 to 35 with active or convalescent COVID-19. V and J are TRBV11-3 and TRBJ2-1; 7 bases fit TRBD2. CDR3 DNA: TGTGCCAGCAGCTTATTTGGCGGGAGTGGCAATGAGCAGTTCTTC. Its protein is CASSLFGGSGNEQFF. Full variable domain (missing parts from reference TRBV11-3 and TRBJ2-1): EAGVVQSPRYKIIEKKQPVAFWCNPISGHNTLYWYLQNLGQGPELLIRYENEEAVDDSQLPKDRFSAERLKGVDSTLKIQPAELGDSAVYLCASSLFGGSGNEQFFGPGTRLTVL.